Listed below are T cell receptor beta chains from one sample, sequenced in a study of blood T cell repertoires in COVID-19. Measured with immunoSEQ multiplex PCR; TCRdb has only the in-frame clones, and not every one. The data hold fewer than 500,000 clones, with around 87% observed a single time. Sequenced: PBMCs or T cells enriched from blood (not recorded which). The receptor set was obtained from a man aged 30 to 45 who had recovered from COVID-19. The CDR3 runs from the conserved cysteine through the conserved F or W. A D gene is named only where the DNA matches it firmly. Clone size is not always given. Where it is, it says once, few, many or a class for expanded clones.

cdr3_aa: CASSLGGRPHTGELFF; cdr3_nt: TGTGCCAGCAGCTTAGGAGGCAGACCTCACACCGGGGAGCTGTTTTTT; d_call: NA; v_call: TRBV7-6; j_call: TRBJ2-2; clone_size: NA
cdr3_aa: CATSRDLSNPGAFF; cdr3_nt: TGTGCCACCAGCAGAGATTTATCTAACCCAGGAGCTTTCTTT; d_call: NA; v_call: TRBV15; j_call: TRBJ1-1; clone_size: NA
cdr3_aa: CATSRQGGQSSYEQYF; cdr3_nt: TGTGCCACCAGTCGGCAGGGAGGACAAAGCTCCTACGAGCAGTACTTC; d_call: NA; v_call: TRBV15; j_call: TRBJ2-7; clone_size: NA
cdr3_aa: CASSYLPGNRDTEAFF; cdr3_nt: TGTGCCAGCAGTTACTTACCAGGGAATAGGGACACTGAAGCTTTCTTT; d_call: NA; v_call: TRBV6-2/TRBV6-3; j_call: TRBJ1-1; clone_size: once
cdr3_aa: CASRLDRDPYGYTF; cdr3_nt: TGCGCCAGCAGACTGGACAGGGATCCCTATGGCTACACCTTC; d_call: TRBD1; v_call: TRBV23-1; j_call: TRBJ1-2; clone_size: NA
cdr3_aa: CASSSQTTGDEAFF; cdr3_nt: TGTGCCAGCTCATCCCAAACGACGGGAGATGAAGCTTTCTTT; d_call: NA; v_call: TRBV18; j_call: TRBJ1-1; clone_size: NA
cdr3_aa: CASGLSGVTEAFF; cdr3_nt: TGTGCTAGTGGTTTATCAGGCGTGACTGAAGCTTTCTTT; d_call: NA; v_call: TRBV12-5; j_call: TRBJ1-1; clone_size: NA
cdr3_aa: CASSLSAGRVAFF; cdr3_nt: TGTGCCAGCAGCTTATCGGCGGGCCGGGTGGCTTTCTTT; d_call: NA; v_call: TRBV11-3; j_call: TRBJ1-1; clone_size: NA
cdr3_aa: CASSQQAGYGYTF; cdr3_nt: TGTGCCAGCAGCCAGCAGGCTGGGTATGGCTACACCTTC; d_call: NA; v_call: TRBV14; j_call: TRBJ1-2; clone_size: NA
cdr3_aa: CASSLAAGQDTEAFF; cdr3_nt: TGCGCCAGCAGCTTGGCCGCAGGGCAAGACACTGAAGCTTTCTTT; d_call: NA; v_call: TRBV5-1; j_call: TRBJ1-1; clone_size: once
cdr3_aa: CASSESSGHEQYF; cdr3_nt: TGTGCCAGCAGTGAATCGAGCGGCCACGAGCAGTACTTC; d_call: NA; v_call: TRBV6-1; j_call: TRBJ2-7; clone_size: NA
cdr3_aa: CASSPRSLGTFF; cdr3_nt: TGTGCCAGCAGTCCTAGGAGCCTCGGTACGTTCTTC; d_call: NA; v_call: TRBV6-5; j_call: TRBJ2-1; clone_size: NA
cdr3_aa: CASSFLAGVETQYF; cdr3_nt: TGTGCCAGCAGCTTCTTAGCGGGGGTAGAGACCCAGTACTTC; d_call: TRBD2; v_call: TRBV7-9; j_call: TRBJ2-5; clone_size: NA
cdr3_aa: CASSYRLRSSSYEQYF; cdr3_nt: TGTGCCAGCAGTTACAGGCTGCGGTCCAGCTCCTACGAGCAGTACTTC; d_call: NA; v_call: TRBV6-2/TRBV6-3; j_call: TRBJ2-7; clone_size: NA
cdr3_aa: CASSDGQGVQPQHF; cdr3_nt: TGTGCCAGCAGCGACGGACAGGGCGTTCAGCCCCAGCATTTT; d_call: TRBD1; v_call: TRBV7-2; j_call: TRBJ1-5; clone_size: NA
cdr3_aa: CASSQGRGAGLNYGYTF; cdr3_nt: TGCGCCAGCAGCCAAGGTAGGGGTGCAGGGTTGAACTATGGCTACACCTTC; d_call: NA; v_call: TRBV4-1; j_call: TRBJ1-2; clone_size: few
cdr3_aa: CASSLALNQPQHF; cdr3_nt: TGTGCCAGCAGTTTAGCCCTGAATCAGCCCCAGCATTTT; d_call: NA; v_call: TRBV12-3/TRBV12-4; j_call: TRBJ1-5; clone_size: NA
cdr3_aa: CASSQDRGSYGYTF; cdr3_nt: TGCGCCAGCAGCCAAGACCGGGGGTCCTATGGCTACACCTTC; d_call: NA; v_call: TRBV4-1; j_call: TRBJ1-2; clone_size: NA
cdr3_aa: CASSEGQGFFHEQYF; cdr3_nt: TGTGCCAGCAGTGAGGGACAGGGTTTCTTCCACGAGCAGTACTTC; d_call: TRBD1; v_call: TRBV7-9; j_call: TRBJ2-7; clone_size: NA
cdr3_aa: CASSLLRGFNNEQFF; cdr3_nt: TGTGCCAGCAGCTTGTTGCGGGGGTTTAACAATGAGCAGTTCTTC; d_call: TRBD2; v_call: TRBV5-8; j_call: TRBJ2-1; clone_size: NA
cdr3_aa: CASSQGFQPQHF; cdr3_nt: TGTGCCAGCAGCCAGGGCTTCCAGCCCCAGCATTTT; d_call: NA; v_call: TRBV14; j_call: TRBJ1-5; clone_size: NA
cdr3_aa: CASSLVQYNEQFF; cdr3_nt: TGTGCCAGCAGCTTGGTACAGTACAATGAGCAGTTCTTC; d_call: NA; v_call: TRBV5-5; j_call: TRBJ2-1; clone_size: NA
cdr3_aa: CASSVGVGPEAFF; cdr3_nt: TGTGCCAGCAGCGTAGGTGTGGGCCCTGAAGCTTTCTTT; d_call: NA; v_call: TRBV9; j_call: TRBJ1-1; clone_size: once
cdr3_aa: CASSLSRGSSYGYTF; cdr3_nt: TGTGCCAGCAGTTTATCCAGGGGATCTAGCTATGGCTACACCTTC; d_call: NA; v_call: TRBV28; j_call: TRBJ1-2; clone_size: NA
cdr3_aa: CASSLEGTDNSPLHF; cdr3_nt: TGTGCCAGCAGCTTAGAAGGGACAGATAATTCACCCCTCCACTTT; d_call: TRBD1; v_call: TRBV7-9; j_call: TRBJ1-6; clone_size: NA
cdr3_aa: CASSPPQGVGQPQHF; cdr3_nt: TGTGCCAGCTCACCGCCCCAGGGGGTTGGGCAGCCCCAGCATTTT; d_call: TRBD1; v_call: TRBV18; j_call: TRBJ1-5; clone_size: NA
cdr3_aa: CASSPGWISGELFF; cdr3_nt: TGTGCCAGCAGCCCAGGATGGATTTCCGGGGAGCTGTTTTTT; d_call: NA; v_call: TRBV7-2; j_call: TRBJ2-2; clone_size: NA
cdr3_aa: CASSDAVLRDSPLHF; cdr3_nt: TGTGCCAGCAGTGATGCCGTGCTTAGAGATTCACCCCTCCACTTT; d_call: NA; v_call: TRBV25-1; j_call: TRBJ1-6; clone_size: NA
cdr3_aa: CASRLRSGDMYTEAFF; cdr3_nt: TGTGCCAGCAGGTTAAGATCCGGGGATATGTACACTGAAGCTTTCTTT; d_call: NA; v_call: TRBV3-1/TRBV3-2; j_call: TRBJ1-1; clone_size: NA
cdr3_aa: CASSLDRGLVYEQYF; cdr3_nt: TGTGCCAGCAGCCTAGACAGGGGGCTGGTATACGAGCAGTACTTC; d_call: TRBD1; v_call: TRBV7-2; j_call: TRBJ2-7; clone_size: NA
cdr3_aa: CASSPANRAEQYF; cdr3_nt: TGTGCCAGCAGCCCGGCCAACAGGGCCGAGCAGTACTTC; d_call: NA; v_call: TRBV5-6; j_call: TRBJ2-7; clone_size: NA
cdr3_aa: CASSPSGTGESGYTF; cdr3_nt: TGCGCCAGCAGCCCCTCCGGGACAGGGGAATCTGGCTACACCTTC; d_call: TRBD1; v_call: TRBV5-1; j_call: TRBJ1-2; clone_size: NA